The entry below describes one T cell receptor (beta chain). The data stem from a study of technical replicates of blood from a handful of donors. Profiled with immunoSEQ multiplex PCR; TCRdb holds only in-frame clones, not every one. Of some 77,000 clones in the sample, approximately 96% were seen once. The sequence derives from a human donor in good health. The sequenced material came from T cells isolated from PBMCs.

This CDR3 reads CASSAHEGAGYTF. CDR3 sequence (DNA): TGTGCCAGCAGCGCCCATGAGGGGGCTGGCTACACCTTC. This chain links TRBV9 with TRBJ1-2; 7 bases fit TRBD1. The CDR3 runs to 13 residues. Germline values: CDR1 SGDLS, CDR2 YYNGEE. Trimming at V came to 3 bases and at J to 7 bases, leaving 6 bases not matched to a gene.